These T cell receptor beta chains were read from a single sample in a study of CD8 T cells in Susac syndrome. MiXCR, applied by TCRdb to the immunoSEQ multiplex PCR reads, yields one record per CDR3 protein. Of about 280,000 distinct CDR3 sequences in the sample, around 84% were seen once. The sample consisted of CD8+ T cells from PBMCs. These TCRs come from a human donor with multiple sclerosis. Each CDR3 is given with its conserved first and last residue. D genes are given only for firm matches. Only some rows state a clone size, as once, few, many or a class for expanded clones.

v_call	clone_size	j_call	d_call	cdr3_nt	cdr3_aa
TRBV5-6	NA	TRBJ2-7	NA	TGTGCCAGCAGCCCCCCTAGGGGGGCCAACTACGAGCAGTACTTC	CASSPPRGANYEQYF
TRBV5-6	NA	TRBJ1-1	NA	TGTGCCAGCAGCCGGGGGTGGTTTAACACTGAAGCTTTCTTT	CASSRGWFNTEAFF
TRBV2	NA	TRBJ2-5	TRBD1	TGTGCCAGCAAAAGGGACAGGGGACAAGAGACCCAGTACTTC	CASKRDRGQETQYF
TRBV28	once	TRBJ2-7	NA	TGTGCCAGCAGTTTAGAGGGGCTCTTGGACGAGCAGTACTTC	CASSLEGLLDEQYF
TRBV5-4	NA	TRBJ2-1	NA	TGTGCCAGCAGCTTGGGACGGGCCCATGAGCAGTTCTTC	CASSLGRAHEQFF
TRBV9	NA	TRBJ2-7	TRBD1	TGTGCCAGCAGCGACACGACAGGGAGCGAGCAGTACTTC	CASSDTTGSEQYF
TRBV4-2	once	TRBJ1-6	TRBD1	TGTGCCAGCAGCCAAGCAGGGACAGGGGACAATTCACCCCTCCACTTT	CASSQAGTGDNSPLHF
TRBV9	once	TRBJ1-3	TRBD1	TGTGCCAGCAGCCTAACCTGGACAGGGAGAGAACTCTCTGGAAACACCATATATTTT	CASSLTWTGRELSGNTIYF
TRBV13	once	TRBJ2-1	NA	TGTGCCAGCAGCTCCCGACCCAATGAGCAGTTCTTC	CASSSRPNEQFF
TRBV6-5	NA	TRBJ2-5	TRBD2	TGTGCCAGCAGTTACTCTAGCGGGAGGTTTAAAGAGACCCAGTACTTC	CASSYSSGRFKETQYF
TRBV2	NA	TRBJ1-2	NA	TGTGCCAGCAGTGATTGGCCTAGAACTGTCTATGGCTACACCTTC	CASSDWPRTVYGYTF
TRBV29-1	NA	TRBJ2-5	NA	TGCAGCGTTGATTTGTCGGAGTTGGAGACCCAGTACTTC	CSVDLSELETQYF
TRBV7-3	NA	TRBJ2-1	NA	TGTGCCAGCAGCTTAACCCTAAGCTCCTACAATGAGCAGTTCTTC	CASSLTLSSYNEQFF
TRBV19	NA	TRBJ1-5	TRBD1	TGTGCCAGTAGTATAGGGCAAGGGACAGGGATCAATCAGCCCCAGCATTTT	CASSIGQGTGINQPQHF
TRBV18	NA	TRBJ2-3	NA	TGTGCCAGCTCACAGGGGGAAGATACGCAGTATTTT	CASSQGEDTQYF
TRBV14	once	TRBJ2-1	TRBD2	TGTGCCAGCAGCCAAGTTGCGGGAGCAGATGAGCAGTTCTTC	CASSQVAGADEQFF
TRBV29-1	NA	TRBJ2-3	NA	TGCAGCGTTTGGGCCCCGGGGGAGCCTTCAATGGATACGCAGTATTTT	CSVWAPGEPSMDTQYF
TRBV30	NA	TRBJ2-7	TRBD1	TGTGCCTGGAAGGGGACAGGGACCTACGAGCAGTACTTC	CAWKGTGTYEQYF
TRBV6-1	few	TRBJ1-2	NA	TGTGCCAGCAGTGCTCACAGGTTCCACTATGGCTACACCTTC	CASSAHRFHYGYTF
TRBV7-9	NA	TRBJ1-1	TRBD1	TGTGCCAGCAGTTATGACAGGGCACCACTGGAAGCTTTCTTT	CASSYDRAPLEAFF
TRBV5-1	once	TRBJ2-1	NA	TGCGCCAGCAGCATTGGACAAGGCTATGAGCAGTTCTTC	CASSIGQGYEQFF
TRBV6-5	NA	TRBJ2-5	NA	TGTGCCAGCAGGCAACGCCTAGGCTGGCAAGAGACCCAGTGCTTC	CASRQRLGWQETQCF
TRBV7-9	NA	TRBJ1-1	TRBD1	TGTGCCAGCAGCTATGGACAGGGGGCGGGTACTGAAGCTTTCTTT	CASSYGQGAGTEAFF
TRBV25-1	NA	TRBJ1-1	NA	TGTGCCAGCAGTAGGGACGAAGGGGGCACTGAAGCTTTCTTT	CASSRDEGGTEAFF
TRBV7-9	NA	TRBJ2-7	TRBD2	TGTGCCAGCAGCCGGGGGACTAGCGGGAGACTCGAGCAGTACTTC	CASSRGTSGRLEQYF
TRBV7-9	NA	TRBJ2-5	NA	TGTGCCAGCGGCGACGCCGAGTTACAAGAGACCCAGTACTTC	CASGDAELQETQYF
TRBV28	NA	TRBJ2-4	NA	TGTGCCAGCAGTTTACCCCCCCGGACAGCAGACTCAGCCAAAAACATTCAGTACTTC	CASSLPPRTADSAKNIQYF
TRBV4-1	NA	TRBJ2-3	NA	TGCGCCAGCAGCCAGGACCTCATTTCTACGCAGTATTTT	CASSQDLISTQYF
TRBV3-1	once	TRBJ2-1	TRBD2	TGTGCCAGCAGCCAAGGGAAACTAGCGGGAGGTGGGTGGAATGAGCAGTTCTTC	CASSQGKLAGGGWNEQFF
TRBV12-3/TRBV12-4	NA	TRBJ2-2	NA	TGTGCCAGCAGTCCATGGAATGGGGGAACCGGGGAGCTGTTTTTT	CASSPWNGGTGELFF
TRBV6-1	NA	TRBJ1-3	NA	TGTGCCAGCAGCCGCCCGGGGTCTGGAAACACCATATATTTT	CASSRPGSGNTIYF
TRBV2	NA	TRBJ2-1	NA	TGTGCCAGCAGTAACTACGGACCAGCGGCTGAGTACAATGAGCAGTTCTTC	CASSNYGPAAEYNEQFF
TRBV12-3/TRBV12-4	NA	TRBJ1-2	TRBD1	TGTGCCAGCAGCTCCGGGGGCAGGACAGGGCATGGCTACACCTTC	CASSSGGRTGHGYTF
TRBV30	NA	TRBJ2-5	NA	TGTGCCTGGAATGAGGGGCGCGCCCAGTACTTC	CAWNEGRAQYF
TRBV6-1	NA	TRBJ2-1	NA	TGTGCCAGCAGTGAATGGGGGGCAGCTTCGAATGAGCAGTTCTTC	CASSEWGAASNEQFF
TRBV7-3	NA	TRBJ2-3	TRBD2	TGTGTCAGCAGCCCCTCGACTAGCGGGAGAACAGATACGCAGTATTTT	CVSSPSTSGRTDTQYF
TRBV15	NA	TRBJ2-6	NA	TGTGCCACCAGCACCACCTCTGGGGCCAACGTCCTGACTTTC	CATSTTSGANVLTF
TRBV28	NA	TRBJ2-1	NA	TGTGCCAGCAGTCCCCGAAGTGGGATCTCCTACAATGAGCAGTTCTTC	CASSPRSGISYNEQFF
TRBV7-2	NA	TRBJ2-7	TRBD2	TGTGCCAGCAGCGCGGGACTAGCGGGGCCTTACGAGCAGTACTTC	CASSAGLAGPYEQYF
TRBV9	NA	TRBJ2-1	NA	TGTGCCAGCAGCGTAGCGGGAGTCGGTTGGGATGAGCAGTTCTTC	CASSVAGVGWDEQFF
TRBV18	once	TRBJ1-2	NA	TGTGCCAGCTCACCGAGGGGTTGGGGACTCTATGGCTACACCTTC	CASSPRGWGLYGYTF
TRBV29-1	NA	TRBJ2-7	NA	TGCAGCGTTGAAGATGGGGTCGACTACGAGCAGTACTTC	CSVEDGVDYEQYF
TRBV13	NA	TRBJ2-5	TRBD1	TGTGCCAGCAGCTACTCGGGACAGCAAGAGACCCAGTACTTC	CASSYSGQQETQYF
TRBV7-2	once	TRBJ2-7	TRBD2	TGTGCCAGCAGCTACCCAGCGGGGGGGGCCTACGAGCAGTACTTC	CASSYPAGGAYEQYF
TRBV10-3	NA	TRBJ2-2	TRBD2	TGTGCCATAAATAGCGGGACCGGGGAGCTGTTTTTT	CAINSGTGELFF